These 31 T cell receptor beta chains share one sample of origin, sequenced in a study of blood T cell repertoires in COVID-19. The method was immunoSEQ multiplex PCR; TCRdb's version includes in-frame clones alone and lacks a portion of them. The sample lists some 250,000 clones; roughly 79% were seen once. The source material was peripheral blood. The receptors derive from a woman at least 80 years old with COVID-19, enrolled during active disease.

This sequence joins TRBV5-6 and TRBJ2-1; TRBD1 aligns across 8 bases. Per germline, CDR1 SGHDT and CDR2 YYEEEE. V lost 0 bases and J lost 9; bases outside the gene matches: 5. CDR3 size: 14 residues. The DNA of the CDR3 is TGTGCCAGCAGCTTGGGACAGGGGTGGGGTGAGCAGTTCTTC. It yields the protein CASSLGQGWGEQFF.

This clone was detected a few times. This chain connects TRBV29-1 to TRBJ1-1, with D tentatively TRBD1 (6 bases). The V end lost 8 bases, the J end lost 1 base, and 17 bases lay between the germline ends. The CDR3 runs to 14 residues. Germline V gene sequence: CDR1 SQVTM, CDR2 ANQGSEA. The CDR3 DNA is TGCAGCATCACACAGGGTCTCGGGAACACTGAAGCTTTCTTT. It specifies CSITQGLGNTEAFF.

This sequence joins TRBV6-2 or TRBV6-3 and TRBJ2-1; D may be TRBD1 (6 bases). The CDR3 consists of 14 residues. Trimming took 5 bases from V and 4 from J, leaving 12 bases between them. Germline V gene sequence: CDR1 MNHEY, CDR2 SVGEGT. For the CDR3, the DNA is TGTGCCAGCAGTCACCTAGGGGGTTACAATGAGCAGTTCTTC. Amino acid sequence: CASSHLGGYNEQFF.

The rearrangement uses TRBV10-3 and TRBJ1-1; D might be TRBD1 (6 bases). The CDR3 spans 13 residues. Germline V gene sequence: CDR1 ENHRY, CDR2 SYGVKD. Trimming removed 6 bases from V and 4 bases from J, with 12 bases in between. CDR3 residues: CAISQQGITEAFF. In DNA, the CDR3 is TGTGCCATCAGCCAACAGGGTATCACTGAAGCTTTCTTT.

The chain carries TRBV19 and TRBJ1-2; D might be TRBD1 (5 bases). Germline V lookup: CDR1 LNHDA, CDR2 SQIVND (reference sequence). This CDR3 region has 13 residues. The V end lost 7 bases, the J end lost 8 bases, and 17 bases lay between the germline ends. DNA for the CDR3: TGTGCCAGTACCCCGGACAAGCTTGAAGGCTACACCTTC. As protein: CASTPDKLEGYTF. Full variable domain (remainder filled in from reference TRBV19 and TRBJ1-2): DGGITQSPKYLFRKEGQNVTLSCEQNLNHDAMYWYRQDPGQGLRLIYYSQIVNDFQKGDIAEGYSVSREKKESFPLTVTSAQKNPTAFYLCASTPDKLEGYTFGSGTRLTVV.

This clone was found once. The chain has TRBV3-1 (or the pseudogene TRBV3-2) and TRBJ1-3, with no clear D. V lost 7 bases, J lost 0 bases, and 10 bases lay in between. The CDR3 contains 14 residues. Germline CDR1 is LGHDT and CDR2 is YNNKEL (reference sequence). CDR3 sequence: CASTRRGSGNTIYF. CDR3 nucleotide sequence: TGTGCCAGCACTCGGCGGGGCTCTGGAAACACCATATATTTT.

In its sample, this clone was seen a few times. The chain links TRBV27 to TRBJ1-1, with D unclear. CDR1 and CDR2 (germline): MNHEY, SMNVEV (reference sequence). This CDR3 contains 15 residues. V lost 1 base and J lost 0, with 9 bases in between. The CDR3 reads CASSLWAQVNTEAFF. The CDR3 DNA reads as TGTGCCAGCAGTTTATGGGCCCAGGTGAACACTGAAGCTTTCTTT.

This chain joins TRBV28 and TRBJ2-1, with 7 bases that match TRBD2. The germline V gene has CDR1 MDHEN and CDR2 SYDVKM. Germline trimming cut 2 bases from V and 5 bases from J; bases unmatched to any gene: 6. The CDR3 is 15 amino acids. CDR3 bases: TGTGCCAGCAGTTTAATCAGCGGGATGGACAATGAGCAGTTCTTC. It specifies CASSLISGMDNEQFF.

This chain uses TRBV25-1 with TRBJ2-1; D remains ambiguous. V was pared by 1 base and J by 3 bases, with 13 bases between. The germline V gene has CDR1 MGHDK and CDR2 SYGVNS. This CDR3 contains 16 residues. The CDR3 loop reads CASSEFAHGFYNEQFF. CDR3 nucleotides: TGTGCCAGCAGTGAATTCGCCCATGGCTTCTACAATGAGCAGTTCTTC.

The J gene is TRBJ2-2, the V gene TRBV5-1, with 7 bases that match TRBD1. J was trimmed by 3 bases and V by 1 base; bases with no gene match: 3. Germline assignment: CDR1 SGHRS and CDR2 YFSETQ. The length of the CDR3 is 15 residues. The CDR3: CASSLLGQYTGELFF. CDR3 coding DNA: TGCGCCAGCAGCTTGTTGGGACAGTACACCGGGGAGCTGTTTTTT.

This clone was observed a single time. This chain joins TRBV5-1 and TRBJ1-2; TRBD1 aligns across 8 bases. V shed 4 bases and J 3 bases; nucleotides not matched to a gene: 5. This CDR3 comprises 14 residues. Germline assignment: CDR1 SGHRS and CDR2 YFSETQ. Here the CDR3 reads CASSPGGYDYGYTF. The CDR3 bases are TGCGCCAGCAGCCCAGGGGGCTACGACTATGGCTACACCTTC.

This sequence joins TRBV24-1 and TRBJ2-7, with a tentative D call TRBD1 (5 bases). The ends were cut back, 7 bases at V and 1 base at J, with 16 bases in the middle. The CDR3 totals 15 residues. CDR1 is KGHDR and CDR2 is SFDVKD in the germline V gene. As DNA, the CDR3 is TGTGCCACCAGCGACAATTCAGGGCCTTCCTACGAGCAGTACTTC. Protein sequence: CATSDNSGPSYEQYF.

The genes are TRBV6-2 or TRBV6-3 and TRBJ1-1; 10 bases match TRBD1. Trimming removed 5 bases from V and 2 bases from J; junction bases left unmatched: 2. The CDR3 loop spans 14 amino acids. Per the germline V gene, CDR1 is MNHEY and CDR2 is SVGEGT. The CDR3: CASSRDRGNTEAFF. In nucleotides, the CDR3 is TGTGCCAGCAGTCGGGACAGGGGAAACACTGAAGCTTTCTTT.

The chain recombines TRBV5-6 with TRBJ1-5; 8 bases align to TRBD1. The length of the CDR3 is 14 residues. Germline lookup yields CDR1 SGHDT and CDR2 YYEEEE. The V and J ends lost 3 bases and 7 bases, in that order; junction bases with no gene match: 6. The CDR3, as DNA: TGTGCCAGCAGCTGGTGGACAGGGAACCAGCCCCAGCATTTT. Translation: CASSWWTGNQPQHF.

In nucleotides, the CDR3 is TGTGCCACAACTAGACAGACCGGGGGCACCGGGGAGCTGTTTTTT. Translated, it gives CATTRQTGGTGELFF. This chain uses TRBV6-5 with TRBJ2-2; D possibly corresponds to TRBD2 (6 bases). The CDR3 is 15 residues long. Germline V gene data show CDR1 as MNHEY and CDR2 as SVGAGI. The germline V and J ends were trimmed by 10 bases and 4 bases, with 19 bases remaining between them.

The chain carries TRBV28 and TRBJ1-2; a weak D match, TRBD1 (5 bases). V shed 3 bases and J shed 8 bases, with 22 bases lying between them. The V gene's germline CDR1 is MDHEN and CDR2 SYDVKM. CDR3 length: 16 residues. CDR3 loop: CASSLGGGQVSRGYTF. The CDR3 bases are TGTGCCAGCAGTTTGGGGGGTGGGCAGGTCTCTAGGGGCTACACCTTC.

This clone was seen a single time. The chain combines TRBV6-5 with TRBJ1-1; 11 bases agree with TRBD1. The CDR3 spans 16 residues. Germline V CDR1 and CDR2: MNHEY, SVGAGI. V shed 2 bases, J shed 13 bases, and the junction held 15 bases outside the gene matches. The DNA for the CDR3 is TGTGCCAGCAGTTACGCGAAGGACAGGGGGCGCTCTGTCGTTTTCTTT. Residues: CASSYAKDRGRSVVFF.

The CDR3 region is CASSFEVNTEAFF. CDR3 nucleotide sequence: TGTGCCAGCAGTTTTGAGGTGAACACTGAAGCTTTCTTT. The rearrangement joins TRBV27 to TRBJ1-1; no definite D call. The CDR3 spans 13 residues. The V end was cut by 3 bases, the J end by 0 bases, with 5 bases between. Germline CDR1 is MNHEY and CDR2 is SMNVEV (reference sequence).

In its sample, this clone was seen a few times. The chain combines TRBV5-1 with TRBJ1-2; D is possibly TRBD1 (5 bases). Germline CDR1 is SGHRS and CDR2 is YFSETQ. Trimming cost V 0 bases and J 4 bases, with 13 bases left between them. CDR3 size: 15 residues. The CDR3 spells CASSLVGGASYGYTF. The DNA for the CDR3 is TGCGCCAGCAGCTTGGTCGGAGGGGCGAGCTATGGCTACACCTTC.

The V call is TRBV5-1, the J call TRBJ1-1; maybe TRBD1 (5 bases). The CDR3 is 19 amino acids. Between the trimmed V and J ends, which lost 4 bases and 0 bases, there was a span of 25 bases. The germline V gene encodes CDR1 SGHRS and CDR2 YFSETQ. This CDR3 reads CASSPRTGREGRVNTEAFF. The CDR3 DNA sequence: TGCGCCAGCAGCCCACGAACAGGCAGGGAAGGTAGAGTGAACACTGAAGCTTTCTTT.

The V call is TRBV18, the J call TRBJ2-5; 8 positions match TRBD2. The CDR3 consists of 18 residues. CDR1 is KGHSH, CDR2 LQKENI, per germline. V shed 2 bases and J 5 bases; nucleotides not matched to a gene: 16. The CDR3, as DNA: TGTGCCAGCTCACCAGTGTGGGTAACTAGCGGTGTCGGTGAGACCCAGTACTTC. It codes for CASSPVWVTSGVGETQYF.

The V and J genes are TRBV4-2 and TRBJ1-1; D may be TRBD1 (6 bases). This CDR3 spans 15 amino acids. Trimming left V 4 bases short and J 1 base short, with 13 bases between. CDR1 is LGHNA, CDR2 YNFKEQ, per germline. Written as DNA, the CDR3 is TGTGCCAGCAGCCCGGAATTGGACAGGAACACTGAAGCTTTCTTT. Protein: CASSPELDRNTEAFF.

The chain is built from TRBV28 and TRBJ2-1, with 7 bases aligning to TRBD2. The CDR3 is made up of 15 amino acids. The germline gives CDR1 MDHEN, CDR2 SYDVKM. The V gene end was trimmed by 7 bases and the J gene end by 1 base; junction bases not matched to a gene: 7. Here the CDR3 reads CASIAGAGSYNEQFF. DNA of the CDR3: TGTGCCAGCATTGCGGGAGCGGGGTCCTACAATGAGCAGTTCTTC.

The chain joins TRBV2 to TRBJ1-1; a weak D match, TRBD1 (5 bases). Germline V CDR1 and CDR2: SNHLY, FYNNEI. The CDR3 totals 13 residues. Trimming cost V 7 bases and J 0 bases, with 9 bases left between them. The CDR3: CASTGHMNTEAFF. The CDR3, as DNA: TGTGCCAGCACCGGACACATGAACACTGAAGCTTTCTTT.

The V and J genes are TRBV19 and TRBJ2-1; 12 nucleotides align to TRBD2. Germline values: CDR1 LNHDA, CDR2 SQIVND (reference sequence). The trim removed 7 bases at V and 7 bases at J, leaving 5 bases unmatched. The CDR3 loop spans 14 amino acids. CDR3 sequence: CASKTSGSPNEQFF. As DNA, the CDR3 is TGTGCCAGTAAGACTAGCGGGAGTCCAAATGAGCAGTTCTTC.

This sequence joins TRBV18 and TRBJ2-7; 10 bases agree with TRBD1. Germline loops: CDR1 KGHSH, CDR2 LQKENI. J gave up 5 bases and V 2 bases, and 6 bases lay outside the gene matches. The CDR3 is made up of 15 amino acids. The CDR3 here is CASSPTTGGLDEQYF. The CDR3 bases are TGTGCCAGCTCACCAACGACAGGGGGCTTGGACGAGCAGTACTTC.

The rearrangement uses TRBV9 and TRBJ2-2; possibly TRBD1 for D (5 bases). Germline CDR1 is SGDLS and CDR2 is YYNGEE. The CDR3 has 16 residues. V was pared by 0 bases and J by 0 bases, with 9 bases between. This chain's CDR3 is CASSVGQGTNTGELFF. The CDR3 DNA sequence: TGTGCCAGCAGCGTAGGGCAGGGAACGAACACCGGGGAGCTGTTTTTT. The full variable domain, rest sourced from reference TRBV9 and TRBJ2-2, is DSGVTQTPKHLITATGQRVTLRCSPRSGDLSVYWYQQSLDQGLQFLIQYYNGEERAKGNILERFSAQQFPDLHSELNLSSLELGDSALYFCASSVGQGTNTGELFFGEGSRLTVL.

The CDR3: CASSNGQKRYEQYF. The CDR3 DNA reads as TGTGCCAGCAGCAATGGACAGAAGAGGTACGAGCAGTACTTC. J is TRBJ2-7 and V is TRBV5-4, with D possibly being TRBD1 (6 bases). The germline V gene has CDR1 SGHNT and CDR2 YYREEE (reference sequence). The CDR3 has 14 amino acids. Between the trimmed V and J ends, which lost 4 bases and 4 bases, there was a span of 15 bases.

This chain joins TRBV5-1 and TRBJ1-4; 9 nucleotides align to TRBD1. Trimming cost V 3 bases and J 7 bases; bases outside gene matches: 4. This CDR3 is built from 14 residues. From germline, CDR1 is SGHRS and CDR2 YFSETQ. This CDR3 reads CASSSGQGREKLFF. The CDR3 DNA follows: TGCGCCAGCAGCTCCGGACAGGGGCGTGAAAAACTGTTTTTT.

The chain joins TRBV27 to TRBJ2-5; TRBD1 aligns across 10 bases. The J segment lost 5 bases and the V segment lost 5 bases, leaving 11 bases of the junction unmatched. CDR3 length: 16 residues. CDR1 is MNHEY and CDR2 is SMNVEV in the germline V gene (reference sequence). The CDR3 protein is CASSPLTGQGKETQYF. The CDR3, as DNA: TGTGCCAGCAGTCCCCTCACGGGACAGGGGAAGGAGACCCAGTACTTC.

On this clone: Other DNA sequences of this sample code for an identical CDR3. The V and J genes are TRBV9 and TRBJ1-6, with D hard to call. V was shortened by 0 bases and J by 5 bases, with 9 bases between the two germline ends. Germline-derived CDR1 and CDR2 are SGDLS and YYNGEE. CDR3 length equals 15 residues. The CDR3, as DNA: TGTGCCAGCAGCGTAGAAGGCCGGGATAATTCACCCCTCCACTTT. It translates to CASSVEGRDNSPLHF.